These T cell receptor beta chains were read from a single sample in a study of T cells in Graves' hyperthyroidism and ophthalmopathy. TCRdb re-called the multiplex PCR reads with MiXCR, one entry per CDR3 protein. The sample contains more than 300,000 distinct CDR3 sequences, roughly 20% of which appear only once. The sample consisted of blood. The receptors here all came from a man between 18 and 35 years old with Graves' ophthalmopathy. The CDR3 runs from the conserved cysteine through the conserved F or W. A D gene is named only where the DNA matches it firmly. Part of the rows lack a size; the others show once, few, many or a class for expanded clones.

size	V	D	J	DNA	CDR3
many	TRBV6-1	-	TRBJ1-4	TGTGCCAGCAGTGAATACGGTGGGAGGTCTAATGAAAAACTGTTTTTT	CASSEYGGRSNEKLFF
few	TRBV6-1	TRBD2	TRBJ2-1	TGTGCCACCCCACCGTTACGGGAGGCTGAGCAGTTCTTC	CATPPLREAEQFF
many	TRBV2	-	TRBJ1-2	TGTGCCAGCAGTCTTTATCCCTATGGCTACACCTTC	CASSLYPYGYTF
few	TRBV20-1	TRBD1	TRBJ1-6	TGCAGTGCCTCCTTGTGGGGACAGGGTGATTCACCCCTCCACTTT	CSASLWGQGDSPLHF
-	TRBV7-9	-	TRBJ1-2	TGTGCCAGCAGCTTAAGGGAAGGACCTGGGGCTAACTATGGCTACACCTTC	CASSLREGPGANYGYTF
-	TRBV25-1	-	TRBJ2-3	TGTGCCAGCAGTGAACTGAGGGGGGGAAGCACAGATACGCAGTATTTT	CASSELRGGSTDTQYF
many	TRBV9	TRBD1	TRBJ1-2	TGTGCCAGCAGCGGGACAGGGCATAGCGATGGCTACACCTTC	CASSGTGHSDGYTF
few	TRBV5-6	TRBD1	TRBJ1-2	TGTGCCAGCAGCTCCCGGACAGGGGTCTATGGCTACACCTTC	CASSSRTGVYGYTF
few	TRBV6-1	-	TRBJ2-7	TGTGCCAGCAGTGAAGCGTGGGGGGTACGGGAGCAGTACTTC	CASSEAWGVREQYF
many	TRBV6-1	-	TRBJ2-7	TGTGCCAGCAGTGAAAGGCTATGGACACCCAAACCCTACGAGCAGTACTTC	CASSERLWTPKPYEQYF
few	TRBV5-1	-	TRBJ2-3	TGCGCCAGCAGCTACCCGGGGGCGGGAGATACGCAGTATTTT	CASSYPGAGDTQYF
-	TRBV18	TRBD2	TRBJ2-5	TGTGCCAGCTCACCAGGACTAGCGGGGATAAAAGAGACCCAGTACTTC	CASSPGLAGIKETQYF
many	TRBV5-6	-	TRBJ2-1	TGTGCCAGCAGCTTGGTAGGCGGGGATCTTAACAATGAGCAGTTCTTC	CASSLVGGDLNNEQFF
-	TRBV18	TRBD1	TRBJ1-1	TGTGCCAGCTCACCTGGGACAGGGGCAGTCACTGAAGCTTTCTTT	CASSPGTGAVTEAFF
many	TRBV12-3/TRBV12-4	-	TRBJ2-5	TGTGCCAGCAGTTTAGCGGGGGCGTCCCAGTACTTC	CASSLAGASQYF
-	TRBV5-1	-	TRBJ2-7	TGTGCCAGCCCGACTACCGCCAACGAGCAGTACTTC	CASPTTANEQYF
-	TRBV6-1	-	TRBJ2-7	TGTGCCAGCAGTCTAACCCCAAAGCCCGGGCTATCTGAGCAGTACTTC	CASSLTPKPGLSEQYF
-	TRBV6-1	-	TRBJ1-5	TGTGCCAGCAGTGTATGGGGGAGCAATCAGCCCCAGCATTTT	CASSVWGSNQPQHF
few	TRBV2	-	TRBJ2-2	TGTGCCAGCAGTGAGACATCGAACACCGGGGAGCTGTTTTTT	CASSETSNTGELFF
many	TRBV12-3/TRBV12-4	-	TRBJ1-2	TGTGCCAGCAGCAATCCGGACACCCGCGGGGGCTACACCTTC	CASSNPDTRGGYTF
-	TRBV7-6	-	TRBJ2-7	TGTGCCAGCAGCTTAGAAGACGGGTATTTCGACGAGCAGTACTTC	CASSLEDGYFDEQYF
-	TRBV7-3	TRBD2	TRBJ2-1	TGTGCCAGCAAGCCGGGGGGGGCCGTTTTGGCACTTGAGCAGTTCTTC	CASKPGGAVLALEQFF
-	TRBV7-2	-	TRBJ2-3	TGTGCCAGCAGCTCCCAAGGGCGTGGAGATACGCAGTATTTT	CASSSQGRGDTQYF
many	TRBV27	TRBD1	TRBJ1-5	TGTGCCAGCAGGGACAGGGGTCAGAGCAATCAGCCCCAGCATTTT	CASRDRGQSNQPQHF
many	TRBV5-1	-	TRBJ2-1	TGCGCCAGCAGCTTGGCCGGTCAGACCGATGAGCAGTTCTTC	CASSLAGQTDEQFF
-	TRBV18	-	TRBJ1-1	TGTGCCAGCTCACTTACGGGAGCTACGGGGAGCACTGAAGCTTTCTTT	CASSLTGATGSTEAFF
few	TRBV5-4	TRBD1	TRBJ1-4	TGTGCCAGCAGCTTGGGGGACAGATATAATGAAAAACTGTTTTTT	CASSLGDRYNEKLFF
few	TRBV3-1	TRBD2	TRBJ2-1	TGTGCCAGCAGCCAGGGACTAGCGGGATCGAATGAGCAGTTCTTC	CASSQGLAGSNEQFF
many	TRBV20-1	-	TRBJ1-5	TGCAGTGCCATGGACAGCCGTAGCAATCAGCCCCAGCATTTT	CSAMDSRSNQPQHF
-	TRBV7-3	-	TRBJ2-7	TGTGCCAGCTCACCGGACCTCGGACGGGGATCCTACGAGCAGTACTTC	CASSPDLGRGSYEQYF
many	TRBV7-2	TRBD1	TRBJ1-1	TGTGCCAGCAGGCCAAGACAGGGATACACTGAAGCTTTCTTT	CASRPRQGYTEAFF
-	TRBV12-3/TRBV12-4	TRBD1	TRBJ1-6	TGTGCCATCACTGGACAGGGAGGCCCGGCGCCGTATAATTCACCCCTCCACTTT	CAITGQGGPAPYNSPLHF
many	TRBV3-1	-	TRBJ1-1	TGTGCCAGCAGCCAAGGGGAAGGGGTGAACACTGAAGCTTTCTTT	CASSQGEGVNTEAFF
-	TRBV3-1	-	TRBJ1-1	TGTGCCAGCAGCGATCAAGGAGGGTACACTGAAGCTTTCTTT	CASSDQGGYTEAFF
-	TRBV4-1	-	TRBJ1-2	TGCGCCAGCAGCCAAGGGCAAAATCGAAACTATGGCTACACCTTC	CASSQGQNRNYGYTF
-	TRBV25-1	TRBD1	TRBJ1-1	TGTGCCAGCAGTGACCCCGGGACAGGGGGCACTGAAGCTTTCTTT	CASSDPGTGGTEAFF
-	TRBV2	-	TRBJ1-5	TGTGCCAGCCGAACGGGCAATAGCAATCAGCCCCAGCATTTT	CASRTGNSNQPQHF
many	TRBV7-3	TRBD2	TRBJ2-1	TGTGCCAGCAGCTTAAGCCCCGGAGCGGGGGCTCTCAATGAGCAGTTCTTC	CASSLSPGAGALNEQFF
-	TRBV6-5	-	TRBJ2-7	TGTGCCAGCAGTTACCTCGGCGGCGTGGCCGAGCAGTACTTC	CASSYLGGVAEQYF
many	TRBV12-3/TRBV12-4	-	TRBJ2-1	TGTGCCAGCAGTCTGGGACGGACGAATGAGCAGTTCTTC	CASSLGRTNEQFF
-	TRBV6-2/TRBV6-3	-	TRBJ1-6	TGTGCCAGCAGTGGCGGGGGGGAAGGTAACTCACCCCTCCACTTT	CASSGGGEGNSPLHF
many	TRBV20-1	TRBD1	TRBJ2-5	TGCAGTGCTCCCCGGACAGGGAGTAAAGAGACCCAGTACTTC	CSAPRTGSKETQYF
few	TRBV7-8	TRBD1	TRBJ1-4	TGTGCCAGCAGCCGGACAGGGGGCCTTGAAAAACTGTTTTTT	CASSRTGGLEKLFF
many	TRBV11-2	-	TRBJ2-2	TGTGCCAGCAGCTTAGAGGGTGGGGCGGCCACCGGGGAGCTGTTTTTT	CASSLEGGAATGELFF
few	TRBV5-5	-	TRBJ1-6	TGTGCCAGCAGCCCTAGGGAGATGATTTCACCCCTCCACTTT	CASSPREMISPLHF